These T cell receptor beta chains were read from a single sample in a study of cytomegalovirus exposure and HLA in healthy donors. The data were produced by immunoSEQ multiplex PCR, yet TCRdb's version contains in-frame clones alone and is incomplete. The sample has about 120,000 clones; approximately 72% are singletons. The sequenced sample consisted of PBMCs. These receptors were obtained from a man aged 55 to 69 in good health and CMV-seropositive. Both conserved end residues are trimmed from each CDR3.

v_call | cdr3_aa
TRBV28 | ASSPPWTMNTEAF
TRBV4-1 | ASSQDTSGNYEQY
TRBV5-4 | ASSPLQAGETQY
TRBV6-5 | ASSYDSGNQPQH
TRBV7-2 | ASSLGSNFGNTIY
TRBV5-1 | ASSLVAGVSDTQY
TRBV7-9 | ASSWQGTGVTEAF
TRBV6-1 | ASSGQGYGYT
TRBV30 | AWSPGTGIYGYT
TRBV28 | ASRSVGGGNQPQH
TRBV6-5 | ASRNQGYEQY
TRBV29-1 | SAGGTDQPQH
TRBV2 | ASSGTGYGYGYT
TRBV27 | ASSPFSRQGPGANVLT
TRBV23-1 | ASTSYT
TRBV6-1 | ASSEAPSRYYGYT
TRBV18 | ASSPPVTGELF
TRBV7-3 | ASSLREDEQY
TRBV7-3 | ASSLVGPRGTSGTFYEQY
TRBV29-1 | SGTSGITGELF
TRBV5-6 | ASSHGGRSYEQY
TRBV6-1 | ASSGGLAGGYEQY
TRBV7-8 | ASSRTTGSQGY
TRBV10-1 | ASSDGTGAADTQY
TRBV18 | ASSPTSGAWRNEQF
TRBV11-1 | ASSRQRTYEQY